This is a list of T cell receptor beta chains from one sample in a study of blood T cell repertoires in COVID-19. Here immunoSEQ multiplex PCR was the method, and the copy in TCRdb shows in-frame clones only, minus some. The sample includes 200,000 or so clones, under 85% seen only once; the top ten take roughly 17%. The specimen sequenced was peripheral blood. All receptors come from a man in his 60s with active or convalescent COVID-19. Each CDR3 is given with its conserved first and last residue. The D gene is left open where the match is weak. A clone size is listed for some rows: how often the clone was seen (once, few, many), or a class if it is expanded.

D gene,J gene,V gene,clone size,CDR3 length,CDR3 protein,CDR3 DNA
.,TRBJ2-5,TRBV10-2,.,14,CATRLSGAAETQYF,TGCGCCACCCGCCTGAGCGGAGCGGCGGAGACCCAGTACTTC
.,TRBJ2-3,TRBV27,.,11,CASSFADTQYF,TGTGCCAGCAGTTTCGCGGATACGCAGTATTTT
.,TRBJ1-2,TRBV6-5,.,14,CASSYSQLHYGYTF,TGTGCCAGCAGTTACTCTCAACTCCACTATGGCTACACCTTC
.,TRBJ2-5,TRBV3-1/TRBV3-2,.,17,CASSQGVTDRIQETQYF,TGTGCCAGCAGCCAAGGGGTCACGGACAGAATCCAAGAGACCCAGTACTTC
.,TRBJ2-7,TRBV4-3,.,15,CASSQDANSGYEQYF,TGCGCCAGCAGCCAAGATGCGAACAGCGGCTACGAGCAGTACTTC
.,TRBJ1-1,TRBV5-1,once,16,CASSPGGRGRGTEAFF,TGCGCCAGCAGCCCCGGGGGGCGGGGTAGGGGCACTGAAGCTTTCTTT
TRBD2,TRBJ2-7,TRBV6-1,.,15,CASSESGGRAGEQYF,TGTGCCAGCAGTGAATCGGGCGGGAGGGCCGGCGAGCAGTACTTC
.,TRBJ2-1,TRBV19,.,13,CASSISGDGEQFF,TGTGCCAGTAGTATATCGGGGGATGGTGAGCAGTTCTTC
.,TRBJ2-1,TRBV19,.,14,CASSFRGNYNEQFF,TGTGCCAGTAGCTTCCGGGGTAATTACAATGAGCAGTTCTTC
.,TRBJ2-7,TRBV9,.,15,CASSRGANLNYEQYF,TGTGCCAGCAGCCGCGGGGCGAATCTTAACTACGAGCAGTACTTC
.,TRBJ1-2,TRBV30,.,13,CAWRAGLHYGYTF,TGTGCCTGGAGGGCCGGACTCCACTATGGCTACACCTTC
.,TRBJ2-7,TRBV11-1,many,13,CASSFGRSYEQYF,TGTGCCAGCAGCTTTGGCAGATCCTACGAGCAGTACTTC
.,TRBJ2-7,TRBV9,many,15,CASSPQGLEGLEQYF,TGTGCCAGCAGCCCCCAAGGTCTGGAGGGGCTCGAGCAGTACTTC
.,TRBJ1-5,TRBV2,.,15,CASKPGRGRGQPQHF,TGTGCCAGCAAACCGGGCAGGGGTCGTGGTCAGCCCCAGCATTTT
TRBD1,TRBJ2-3,TRBV7-2,.,15,CASSARQGSTDTQYF,TGTGCCAGCAGCGCCCGACAGGGGAGCACAGATACGCAGTATTTT
TRBD2,TRBJ2-3,TRBV7-2,once,15,CASSLDASGLDTQYF,TGTGCCAGCAGCTTAGACGCTAGCGGGTTAGATACGCAGTATTTT
.,TRBJ2-2,TRBV30,.,13,CAWGGLGTGELFF,TGTGCCTGGGGGGGGCTGGGGACCGGGGAGCTGTTTTTT
TRBD2,TRBJ2-3,TRBV7-2,.,15,CASSLLREMADTQYF,TGTGCCAGCAGCTTATTGCGGGAGATGGCAGATACGCAGTATTTT
TRBD1,TRBJ2-7,TRBV4-2,.,16,CASSPYLGQGFYEQYF,TGTGCCAGCAGCCCTTACCTGGGACAGGGCTTCTACGAGCAGTACTTC
.,TRBJ2-5,TRBV5-1,.,16,CASSPSRTRTQETQYF,TGCGCCAGCAGCCCGTCAAGGACAAGGACACAAGAGACCCAGTACTTC
.,TRBJ1-2,TRBV7-2,once,14,CASSLALQGGGYTF,TGTGCCAGCAGCTTAGCGCTTCAGGGTGGGGGCTACACCTTC
.,TRBJ2-7,TRBV19,few,13,CASSSGISYEQYF,TGTGCCAGTAGTAGCGGGATCTCCTACGAGCAGTACTTC
.,TRBJ1-5,TRBV10-2,.,15,CASSILGTRDQPQHF,TGCGCCAGCAGTATTCTCGGGACAAGGGATCAGCCCCAGCATTTT
TRBD1,TRBJ2-7,TRBV2,.,14,CASSDRDRQYEQYF,TGTGCCAGCAGTGATCGGGACAGGCAATACGAGCAGTACTTC
TRBD2,TRBJ2-2,TRBV19,.,13,CASSGLATGELFF,TGTGCCAGTAGTGGACTAGCGACCGGGGAGCTGTTTTTT
.,TRBJ1-5,TRBV28,.,12,CASVSGDQPQHF,TGTGCCAGTGTTTCGGGGGATCAGCCCCAGCATTTT
.,TRBJ2-1,TRBV7-9,.,12,CASSVDSNEQFF,TGTGCCAGCAGCGTAGACAGCAATGAGCAGTTCTTC